This T cell receptor (beta chain) was profiled in a study of T cells in localized non-small cell lung cancer. General study points: Because sequencing included only one region (of the tumor), heterogeneity remains possible. Longer overall survival was associated with a higher density of T cells in the blood. Median detection of top 100 tumor clones in adjacent lung was around 59 clones.

The CDR3 runs to 13 residues. Trimming pared 5 bases from V and 2 bases from J, leaving 9 bases between. Germline V gene sequence: CDR1 SGHVS, CDR2 FNYEAQ. Comment on this clone: The antigen remains undetermined.

TCRdb's copy holds only in-frame clones and misses some; the assay was immunoSEQ multiplex PCR. The table has roughly 20,000 clones, approximately 80% seen once. This TCR came from a man aged 40-75 years with stage I lung adenocarcinoma. The genes are TRBV7-6 and TRBJ1-1; D unresolved. The sample consisted of peripheral blood, taken before any cancer treatment. The DNA for the CDR3 is TGTGCCAGCAGCCCTGGACTAAACACTGAAGCTTTCTTT. Protein product: CASSPGLNTEAFF.